The 30 T cell receptor beta chains below were found in one sample sequenced in a study of shared clonotypes between healthy human individuals. The naive CD8 population came from CD45RO-negative cells selected for CCR7, without terminally differentiated effector memory CD45RA+ cells. Libraries were prepared by immunoSEQ multiplex PCR; TCRdb keeps only in-frame clonotypes and omits some of them. The sample records about 2,100,000 clones, roughly 91% being singletons. Sequenced sample: naive CD8+ T cells from PBMCs. The origin of the receptors is a man between 18 and 35 years old in good health. Some clones in this sample may be carry-over from other donors' samples.

The count of this clone is one. The chain uses TRBV7-2 and TRBJ2-1; 8 bases fit TRBD2. CDR3 size: 15 residues. With 5 bases clipped from V and 8 bases from J, the junction kept 11 bases outside the gene matches. Germline lookup yields CDR1 SGHTA and CDR2 FQGNSA. The CDR3 reads CASSRTGGRHDEQFF. The CDR3 DNA is TGTGCCAGCAGCCGCACAGGCGGGAGGCACGATGAGCAGTTCTTC. Using reference TRBV7-2 and TRBJ2-1 for the parts outside the CDR3, the full variable domain is GAGVSQSPSNKVTEKGKDVELRCDPISGHTALYWYRQSLGQGLEFLIYFQGNSAPDKSGLPSDRFSAERTGGSVSTLTIQRTQQEDSAVYLCASSRTGGRHDEQFFGPGTRLTVL.

The chain joins TRBV5-1 to TRBJ1-3; TRBD1 might be the D (6 bases). V was trimmed by 4 bases and J by 2 bases, leaving 13 bases between them. The germline gives CDR1 SGHRS, CDR2 YFSETQ. The CDR3 is 15 residues long. DNA of the CDR3: TGCGCCAGCAGCGCCCCGGGACAAGCTGGAAACACCATATATTTT. It encodes CASSAPGQAGNTIYF.

This chain connects TRBV30 to TRBJ2-1; D unclear. This CDR3 is 12 amino acids long. Germline CDR1 reads GTSNPN; CDR2 reads SVGIG (reference sequence). Trimming left V 5 bases short and J 6 bases short, with 11 bases between. The CDR3 spells CAWGVSGNEQFF. CDR3 nucleotides: TGTGCCTGGGGGGTGTCCGGCAATGAGCAGTTCTTC.

J is TRBJ2-1 and V is TRBV27; D perhaps matches TRBD2 (5 bases). The CDR3 length is 15 residues. V was pared by 6 bases and J by 6 bases, with 18 bases between. In germline, CDR1 is MNHEY, CDR2 SMNVEV (reference sequence). CDR3 coding DNA: TGTGCCAGCAGGAGGGTCAACCATCTGAGCAATGAGCAGTTCTTC. Translating gives CASRRVNHLSNEQFF.

This chain joins TRBV12-5 and TRBJ1-5, with a weak D call TRBD1 (6 bases). The CDR3 has 19 amino acids. Germline values: CDR1 LGHNT, CDR2 FRNRAP. V gave up 5 bases and J gave up 0 bases, with 23 bases separating them. The chain's CDR3 is CASGPPGTPDLNSNQPQHF. In nucleotides, the CDR3 is TGTGCTAGTGGTCCCCCCGGGACACCGGATTTAAATAGCAATCAGCCCCAGCATTTT.

The chain couples TRBV6-1 to TRBJ2-1; D gene uncertain. There are 11 residues in the CDR3. CDR1 is MNHNS, CDR2 SASEGT, per germline. The V end was cut by 8 bases, the J end by 9 bases, with 11 bases between. The CDR3 coding sequence is TGTGCCAGCTCGTGGCCGACTGAGCAGTTCTTC. Translating gives CASSWPTEQFF.

This sequence joins TRBV5-1 and TRBJ1-1; D is possibly TRBD1 (6 bases). The V gene's germline CDR1 is SGHRS and CDR2 YFSETQ. The CDR3 is 15 residues long. Trimming stripped 7 bases from V and 2 bases from J, with 18 bases between. CDR3 DNA sequence: TGCGCCAGCTCCCAGGGGTGGGGGCATAACACTGAAGCTTTCTTT. Protein: CASSQGWGHNTEAFF.

The chain links TRBV2 to TRBJ1-4; D ambiguous. The CDR3 contains 14 residues. The V gene's germline CDR1 is SNHLY and CDR2 FYNNEI. Trimming left V 7 bases short and J 9 bases short, with 18 bases between. The CDR3 loop is CASIPVGAGQKLFF. CDR3 bases: TGTGCCAGCATCCCGGTAGGCGCAGGTCAAAAACTGTTTTTT.

The chain recombines TRBV27 with TRBJ2-5; 7 nucleotides agree with TRBD2. The germline V gene encodes CDR1 MNHEY and CDR2 SMNVEV (reference sequence). The junction had 3 bases not matched to a gene; V was cut back by 3 bases and J by 5 bases. This CDR3 region has 13 residues. As DNA, the CDR3 is TGTGCCAGCAGTTTTGACGGGGGGGAGACCCAGTACTTC. The encoded protein is CASSFDGGETQYF.

The chain is built from TRBV5-1 and TRBJ2-1; TRBD2 aligns across 10 bases. Germline lookup yields CDR1 SGHRS and CDR2 YFSETQ. This CDR3 contains 17 residues. The junction had 11 bases not matched to a gene; V was cut back by 0 bases and J by 8 bases. The CDR3 nucleotides read TGCGCCAGCAGCTTGGAGGCTAGCGGGAGTGGAGTCCATGAGCAGTTCTTC. It translates to CASSLEASGSGVHEQFF.

This chain connects TRBV7-9 to TRBJ1-3; maybe TRBD1 (5 bases). The CDR3 loop spans 15 amino acids. Germline CDR1 SEHNR, CDR2 FQNEAQ (reference sequence). Trimming removed 8 bases at V and 0 bases at J, with 14 bases between. The CDR3 coding sequence is TGTGCCAGCGCCATCTCCGACAGCTCTGGAAACACCATATATTTT. The encoded protein is CASAISDSSGNTIYF.

The chain carries TRBV5-1 and TRBJ1-4, with no clear D. V was cut by 1 base and J by 1 base, with 8 bases left in between. The germline V gene encodes CDR1 SGHRS and CDR2 YFSETQ. The CDR3 loop spans 15 amino acids. The CDR3, as DNA: TGCGCCAGCAGCTTGTCCCCGGAAACTAATGAAAAACTGTTTTTT. This translates into CASSLSPETNEKLFF.

The chain links TRBV19 to TRBJ1-5; 9 bases fit TRBD1. V lost 5 bases and J lost 5; bases outside the gene matches: 7. The CDR3 length is 15 residues. Germline V gene lookup returns CDR1 LNHDA and CDR2 SQIVND (reference sequence). CDR3 nucleotide sequence: TGTGCCAGTAGTCAACAGGGGGCTCGTGATCAGCCCCAGCATTTT. This gives the protein CASSQQGARDQPQHF.

The genes are TRBV10-3 and TRBJ2-3; perhaps D is TRBD1 or TRBD2 (6 bases each). V lost 5 bases to trimming and J lost 3 bases, with 18 bases between them. Per the germline V gene, CDR1 is ENHRY and CDR2 is SYGVKD. The CDR3 runs 16 residues. CDR3 residues: CAISQRGALGTDTQYF. CDR3 bases: TGTGCCATCAGTCAAAGGGGGGCCCTGGGGACAGATACGCAGTATTTT.

The chain joins TRBV6-5 to TRBJ2-3; D unresolved. Germline assignment: CDR1 MNHEY and CDR2 SVGAGI. The CDR3 consists of 15 residues. With 4 bases removed from V and 2 bases from J, the gap between germline ends came to 13 bases. In DNA, the CDR3 is TGTGCCAGCAGTTTAGACATTTCTTACACAGATACGCAGTATTTT. This encodes CASSLDISYTDTQYF.

V usage is TRBV7-6 and J usage is TRBJ2-7; D is uncertain. Trimming removed 4 bases from V and 6 bases from J, with 16 bases in between. The CDR3 has 14 amino acids. Looked up from germline, CDR1 is SGHVS and CDR2 is FNYEAQ. CDR3 nucleotide sequence: TGTGCCAGCAGCTCGGAAATGCCAGGCTCCGAGCAGTACTTC. It codes for CASSSEMPGSEQYF.

Points on this clone: The same CDR3 also results from other DNA sequences found in this sample. The chain joins TRBV27 to TRBJ2-3; D gene unclear. The V end was cut by 3 bases, the J end by 1 base, with 5 bases between. This CDR3 has 13 residues. The germline gives CDR1 MNHEY, CDR2 SMNVEV (reference sequence). The CDR3 loop is CASSFIRTDTQYF. The CDR3 nucleotides read TGTGCCAGCAGTTTCATACGCACAGATACGCAGTATTTT.

Comment on this clone: In the same sample, other DNA sequences code for this CDR3. V usage is TRBV28 and J usage is TRBJ1-2, with D unclear. Trimming took off 1 base at V and 8 bases at J, with 8 bases between the two ends. CDR3 size: 12 residues. Per germline, CDR1 MDHEN and CDR2 SYDVKM. The CDR3 loop is CASSLSAEGYTF. The DNA of the CDR3 is TGTGCCAGCAGTTTATCGGCCGAGGGCTACACCTTC.

CDR3 in DNA: TGTGCAAGTCGCTCCCTTCGCTCCCATCAAGAGACCCAGTACTTC. Its translation is CASRSLRSHQETQYF. The chain links TRBV12-2 to TRBJ2-5. TRBV12-2 is described as a pseudogene. The CDR3 sequence is 15 residues long.

The chain links TRBV6-4 to TRBJ2-1; weak D call: TRBD2 (5 bases). Trimming left V 3 bases short and J 3 bases short, with 6 bases between. CDR1 is MRHNA and CDR2 is SNTAGT in the germline V gene. The CDR3 totals 13 residues. DNA for the CDR3: TGTGCCAGCAGTGAAGGACTCTACAATGAGCAGTTCTTC. Amino acids: CASSEGLYNEQFF.

Details on this clone: Within the sample, other DNA sequences also encode this same CDR3. This sequence joins TRBV28 and TRBJ2-3; D might be TRBD2 (6 bases). Per germline, CDR1 MDHEN and CDR2 SYDVKM. This CDR3 region has 15 residues. Trimming stripped 5 bases from V and 0 bases from J, with 12 bases between. The CDR3 protein is CASSPLAESTDTQYF. The CDR3 DNA is TGTGCCAGCAGTCCTTTAGCGGAGAGCACAGATACGCAGTATTTT.

CDR3 in amino acids: CATSRGPIQETQYF. The DNA for the CDR3 is TGTGCCACCAGCAGGGGACCGATACAAGAGACCCAGTACTTC. V usage is TRBV15 and J usage is TRBJ2-5; D is possibly TRBD1 or TRBD2 (5 bases each). The germline V gene has CDR1 LNHNV and CDR2 YYDKDF (reference sequence). With 3 bases removed from V and 2 bases from J, the gap between germline ends came to 10 bases. The CDR3 runs 14 residues.

The chain is built from TRBV6-6 and TRBJ2-7; TRBD1 matches at 9 bases. The length of the CDR3 is 16 residues. The germline V gene has CDR1 MNHNY and CDR2 SVGAGI (reference sequence). Trimming removed 6 bases from V and 3 bases from J; junction bases left unmatched: 12. DNA of the CDR3: TGTGCCAGCAGAGAGGCGGACGGGACAGGGTTCTACGAGCAGTACTTC. The encoded protein is CASREADGTGFYEQYF.

V is TRBV7-9 and J is TRBJ2-1; D is possibly TRBD2 (5 bases). CDR1 and CDR2 from the germline V gene are SEHNR and FQNEAQ (reference sequence). Trimming took 5 bases from V and 12 from J, leaving 14 bases between them. The CDR3 consists of 12 residues. This CDR3 reads CASSPDGVMQFF. CDR3 DNA: TGTGCCAGCAGCCCGGACGGGGTGATGCAGTTCTTC. The full variable domain, in which reference TRBV7-9 and TRBJ2-1 provide the parts outside the CDR3, is DTGVSQNPRHKITKRGQNVTFRCDPISEHNRLYWYRQTLGQGPEFLTYFQNEAQLEKSRLLSDRFSAERPKGSFSTLEIQRTEQGDSAMYLCASSPDGVMQFFGPGTRLTVL.

The CDR3 is CASRTISGDTQYF. The CDR3 region has the DNA TGTGCCAGCCGAACGATATCAGGAGATACGCAGTATTTT. This chain uses TRBV7-6 with TRBJ2-3; D is uncertain. Germline CDR1 reads SGHVS; CDR2 reads FNYEAQ. Trimming removed 8 bases from V and 5 bases from J, with 14 bases in between. The CDR3 contains 13 residues.

V is TRBV28 and J is TRBJ2-7; the D gene is possibly TRBD1 (5 bases). V lost 6 bases to trimming and J lost 4 bases, with 19 bases between them. The CDR3 sequence is 15 residues long. CDR1 is MDHEN, CDR2 SYDVKM, per germline. In DNA, the CDR3 is TGTGCCAGCAGACCAGGGCATGACGGTTTGTACGAGCAGTACTTC. This sequence encodes CASRPGHDGLYEQYF.

The chain employs TRBV4-2 and TRBJ1-1, with TRBD1 identical over 8 bases. CDR3 length: 13 amino acids. The germline CDR1 and CDR2 sequences are LGHNA and YNFKEQ. The trim removed 3 bases at V and 7 bases at J, leaving 4 bases unmatched. Here the CDR3 reads CASSQRDRLEAFF. The CDR3 DNA sequence: TGTGCCAGCAGCCAGAGGGACAGGCTTGAAGCTTTCTTT.

V gene TRBV19 combines with J gene TRBJ2-2, with 8 bases aligning to TRBD1. The junction had 10 bases not matched to a gene; V was cut back by 8 bases and J by 5 bases. CDR3 length: 15 residues. CDR1 LNHDA and CDR2 SQIVND come from the germline V gene (reference sequence). The CDR3 here is CASLPIRQGTGELFF. The DNA of the CDR3 is TGTGCCAGTCTACCAATTCGACAGGGGACCGGGGAGCTGTTTTTT.

The J gene is TRBJ2-7, the V gene TRBV13, with TRBD2 identical over 11 bases. The CDR3 loop spans 16 amino acids. Germline CDR1 reads PRHDT; CDR2 reads FYEKMQ (reference sequence). V lost 4 bases, J lost 2 bases, and 7 bases stayed unmatched. This chain's CDR3 is CASSYGTSGFTYEQYF. CDR3 bases: TGTGCCAGCAGCTATGGGACTAGCGGCTTTACCTACGAGCAGTACTTC.

This chain uses TRBV6-5 with TRBJ2-5; 14 bases align to TRBD2. The germline CDR1 and CDR2 sequences are MNHEY and SVGAGI. The V segment lost 6 bases and the J segment 4 bases; nucleotides outside the gene matches: 4. There are 15 residues in the CDR3. CDR3 sequence: CASRTGTSGRETQYF. The CDR3 coding sequence is TGTGCCAGCAGGACCGGGACTAGCGGGAGAGAGACCCAGTACTTC.